This passage covers 30 T cell receptor beta chains from one sample sequenced in a study of blood T cell repertoires in COVID-19. Profiling relied on immunoSEQ multiplex PCR, and the TCRdb table lists in-frame clones only, not all of them. The table lists about 58,000 clones, around 91% of them singletons. Input material: peripheral blood. All receptors come from a woman aged 60-75 years with active COVID-19.

V usage is TRBV2 and J usage is TRBJ1-4, with TRBD1 matching 9 bases. The CDR3 loop spans 16 amino acids. V lost 7 bases to trimming and J lost 0 bases; unmatched junction nucleotides: 6. Germline CDR1 SNHLY, CDR2 FYNNEI. CDR3 coding DNA: TGTGCCAGCAATTCGGACAGGGGATCAACTAATGAAAAACTGTTTTTT. This codes for CASNSDRGSTNEKLFF.

V and J are TRBV28 and TRBJ1-6, with D possibly being TRBD1 (5 bases). From germline, CDR1 is MDHEN and CDR2 SYDVKM. The CDR3 has 18 residues. The germline V and J ends were trimmed by 4 bases and 0 bases, with 16 bases remaining between them. The CDR3 coding sequence is TGTGCCAGCAGTTGGGGGGACCGCGCAAGCTCCTATAATTCACCCCTCCACTTT. Its translation: CASSWGDRASSYNSPLHF.

The rearrangement uses TRBV4-1 and TRBJ1-4; 7 nucleotides match TRBD1. Per germline, CDR1 MGHRA and CDR2 YSYEKL. The V segment lost 4 bases and the J segment 1 base; nucleotides outside the gene matches: 6. The CDR3 totals 16 residues. CDR3 sequence reads: CASSLRTGETNEKLFF. The CDR3 nucleotides read TGCGCCAGCAGCCTAAGGACAGGAGAAACTAATGAAAAACTGTTTTTT.

V gene TRBV18 combines with J gene TRBJ1-4; TRBD1 aligns across 7 bases. The germline V gene encodes CDR1 KGHSH and CDR2 LQKENI. The CDR3 has 16 amino acids. The V segment lost 3 bases and the J segment 0 bases; nucleotides outside the gene matches: 4. As DNA, the CDR3 is TGTGCCAGCTCACCGGGACAGCCAGCAACTAATGAAAAACTGTTTTTT. It yields the protein CASSPGQPATNEKLFF.

The rearrangement joins TRBV5-5 to TRBJ1-5; D unresolved. The germline CDR1 and CDR2 sequences are SGHKS and YYEKEE (reference sequence). The CDR3 is 13 residues long. V lost 4 bases and J lost 12, with 17 bases in between. The CDR3 DNA is TGTGCCAGCAGCCGTGGTTTAACAGCCAGCCAGCATTTT. Encoded protein: CASSRGLTASQHF.

The genes are TRBV4-1 and TRBJ2-2; D possibly corresponds to TRBD1 (5 bases). The V end lost 6 bases, the J end lost 2 bases, and 10 bases lay between the germline ends. Germline CDR1 reads MGHRA; CDR2 reads YSYEKL. The CDR3 is 14 residues long. Here the CDR3 reads CASRYQGNTGELFF. Written as DNA, the CDR3 is TGCGCCAGCAGGTACCAGGGAAACACCGGGGAGCTGTTTTTT.

The chain is built from TRBV10-1 and TRBJ2-3; a possible D gene is TRBD1 (6 bases). The CDR3 loop spans 12 amino acids. V gave up 3 bases and J gave up 11 bases, with 12 bases separating them. CDR1 and CDR2 (germline): WNHNN, SYGVQD (reference sequence). CDR3 loop: CASSDGTGKQYF. The CDR3 nucleotides read TGCGCCAGCAGTGACGGAACAGGGAAGCAGTATTTT.

The sample holds one count of this clone. The V call is TRBV20-1, the J call TRBJ1-1; D remains ambiguous. Germline lookup yields CDR1 DFQATT and CDR2 SNEGSKA (reference sequence). The CDR3 loop spans 12 amino acids. The V end lost 3 bases, the J end lost 7 bases, and 12 bases lay between the germline ends. CDR3 DNA sequence: TGCAGTGCTAGTTTGGGCCTGGTTGAAGCTTTCTTT. Translating gives CSASLGLVEAFF.

There are a few counts of this clone. The V and J genes are TRBV2 and TRBJ2-3, with 7 bases matching TRBD2. The ends lost 7 bases at V and 4 bases at J; junction bases unmatched: 14. The CDR3 contains 16 residues. Germline CDR1 SNHLY, CDR2 FYNNEI. The CDR3 reads CASMVGGFTIADTQYF. CDR3 nucleotides: TGTGCCAGCATGGTCGGGGGGTTCACTATCGCAGATACGCAGTATTTT.

CDR3 sequence reads: CASSQIYSPGGLAKNIQYF. The CDR3 DNA is TGCGCCAGCAGTCAGATTTATAGCCCCGGGGGGCTAGCCAAAAACATTCAGTACTTC. The chain recombines TRBV23-1 with TRBJ2-4; a possible D gene is TRBD2 (7 bases). TRBV23-1 is an ORF for which the function is uncertain. The CDR3 sequence is 19 residues long. V lost 3 bases and J lost 0, with 21 bases in between.

The V gene is TRBV9, the J gene TRBJ2-3, with a tentative D call TRBD2 (5 bases). CDR1 and CDR2 (germline): SGDLS, YYNGEE. V shed 3 bases and J shed 0 bases, with 11 bases lying between them. The CDR3 is 15 amino acids. The CDR3 DNA sequence: TGTGCCAGCAGCGACGAGCGGACTAGCACAGATACGCAGTATTTT. It encodes CASSDERTSTDTQYF.

The CDR3 DNA is TGTGCCAGCTCACCTCTGGCCGGGACAGGGTGGCAGCCTAACTATGGCTACACCTTC. This encodes CASSPLAGTGWQPNYGYTF. This chain connects TRBV18 to TRBJ1-2, with 9 bases that match TRBD1. The CDR3 is 19 amino acids. Per germline, CDR1 KGHSH and CDR2 LQKENI. Trimming took 3 bases from V and 0 from J; bases not matched to a gene: 14.

The chain joins TRBV6-4 to TRBJ2-1, with 7 bases fitting TRBD2. The CDR3 is 15 amino acids. The junction had 5 bases not matched to a gene; V was cut back by 4 bases and J by 2 bases. Germline V lookup: CDR1 MRHNA, CDR2 SNTAGT. In DNA form, the CDR3 reads TGTGCCAGCAGTGTGGGGGAGGGAACCTACAATGAGCAGTTCTTC. Translated, it gives CASSVGEGTYNEQFF.

This clone was found once. The gene calls are TRBV9 and TRBJ1-3, with D unresolved. The V end lost 0 bases, the J end lost 0 bases, and 4 bases lay between the germline ends. The CDR3 loop spans 14 amino acids. Germline values: CDR1 SGDLS, CDR2 YYNGEE. The CDR3 DNA reads TGTGCCAGCAGCGTAGCCATCTCTGGAAACACCATATATTTT. Translation: CASSVAISGNTIYF.

The chain is built from TRBV27 and TRBJ1-2; 7 nucleotides match TRBD1. There are 17 residues in the CDR3. Germline V gene sequence: CDR1 MNHEY, CDR2 SMNVEV (reference sequence). With V trimmed by 7 bases and J by 2 bases, 16 bases remained unmatched. In DNA form, the CDR3 reads TGTGCCAGCACTCGCGGGGTACCGGGACAGCCGAACTATGGCTACACCTTC. It is translated as CASTRGVPGQPNYGYTF.

V and J are TRBV9 and TRBJ1-5; a possible D gene is TRBD1 (6 bases). Germline V gives CDR1 SGDLS, CDR2 YYNGEE. The CDR3 covers 14 residues. V was clipped by 3 bases and J by 7 bases, with 14 bases between them. The CDR3 spells CASSDAPGVQPQHF. The CDR3 region has the DNA TGTGCCAGCAGCGATGCGCCAGGGGTCCAGCCCCAGCATTTT.

The rearrangement uses TRBV2 and TRBJ2-5; 7 bases align to TRBD2. The CDR3 is 12 residues long. CDR1 SNHLY and CDR2 FYNNEI come from the germline V gene. V was clipped by 6 bases and J by 4 bases; unmatched bases: 2. The CDR3 DNA sequence: TGTGCCAGCAGGGGACTACTAGAGACCCAGTACTTC. The encoded protein is CASRGLLETQYF.

V gene TRBV11-2 combines with J gene TRBJ1-1, with 7 bases identical to TRBD1. The CDR3 is 14 residues long. V was pared by 5 bases and J by 1 base, with 4 bases of the junction left unmatched. CDR1 is SGHAT, CDR2 FQNNGV, per germline. The chain's CDR3 is CASSTGQPNTEAFF. The CDR3, as DNA: TGTGCCAGCAGCACGGGACAGCCGAACACTGAAGCTTTCTTT.

The rearrangement joins TRBV25-1 to TRBJ1-2; no clear D gene. The CDR3 contains 13 residues. The V end lost 3 bases, the J end lost 4 bases, and 9 bases lay between the germline ends. The germline V gene encodes CDR1 MGHDK and CDR2 SYGVNS. The CDR3 reads CASSESGGYGYTF. The CDR3 coding sequence is TGTGCCAGCAGTGAGTCCGGAGGCTATGGCTACACCTTC.

This clone appeared a few times. CDR3 DNA: TGTGCCAGCTCAGGGCCCCCTCCCAGCTCCTACGAGCAGTACTTC. Translated, it gives CASSGPPPSSYEQYF. The rearrangement uses TRBV18 and TRBJ2-7; D is undetermined. The CDR3 is 15 residues long. Germline V gene data show CDR1 as KGHSH and CDR2 as LQKENI. Trimming removed 5 bases from V and 0 bases from J, with 14 bases in between.

CDR3 amino acids: CASSLNRDQPQHF. CDR3 sequence (DNA): TGTGCCAGCAGCTTAAACAGGGACCAGCCCCAGCATTTT. The V and J genes are TRBV7-7 and TRBJ1-5; D possibly corresponds to TRBD1 (6 bases). Germline loops: CDR1 SSHAT, CDR2 FNYEAQ (reference sequence). The CDR3 is 13 residues long. V was pared by 2 bases and J by 7 bases, with 9 bases between.

The V and J genes are TRBV5-1 and TRBJ2-7; 7 bases match TRBD2. The V gene's germline CDR1 is SGHRS and CDR2 YFSETQ. The J segment lost 6 bases and the V segment lost 4 bases, leaving 10 bases of the junction unmatched. The CDR3 totals 14 residues. The DNA for the CDR3 is TGCGCCAGCAGCCTTACGGGGGGAATGGGCGAGCAGTACTTC. Translating gives CASSLTGGMGEQYF.

This rearrangement joins TRBV5-6 to TRBJ1-1; TRBD1 matches 11 bases. The germline gives CDR1 SGHDT, CDR2 YYEEEE. The CDR3 is 14 residues long. The ends lost 4 bases at V and 7 bases at J; junction bases unmatched: 6. The CDR3 sequence is CASSRTGGNDEAFF. The CDR3 coding sequence is TGTGCCAGCAGCCGGACAGGGGGCAATGATGAAGCTTTCTTT.

V usage is TRBV5-1 and J usage is TRBJ2-5; D might be TRBD2 (5 bases). This CDR3 contains 14 residues. The germline V and J ends were trimmed by 6 bases and 1 base, with 13 bases remaining between them. CDR1 and CDR2 (germline): SGHRS, YFSETQ. CDR3 nucleotides: TGCGCCAGCAAGGTCGGCGCGGGCCAAGAGACCCAGTACTTC. Its translation: CASKVGAGQETQYF.

The V call is TRBV7-2, the J call TRBJ2-1; D is possibly TRBD1 (6 bases). CDR3 length: 15 residues. The ends were cut back, 7 bases at V and 0 bases at J, with 13 bases in the middle. Looked up from germline, CDR1 is SGHTA and CDR2 is FQGNSA. In DNA form, the CDR3 reads TGTGCCAGCACCCTCGACAGGAGCTCCTACAATGAGCAGTTCTTC. Translated, it gives CASTLDRSSYNEQFF. Complete variable domain (other parts from reference TRBV7-2 and TRBJ2-1): GAGVSQSPSNKVTEKGKDVELRCDPISGHTALYWYRQSLGQGLEFLIYFQGNSAPDKSGLPSDRFSAERTGGSVSTLTIQRTQQEDSAVYLCASTLDRSSYNEQFFGPGTRLTVL.

The chain couples TRBV11-2 to TRBJ2-1; 7 positions match TRBD2. CDR3 length equals 15 residues. V lost 1 base to trimming and J lost 0 bases; unmatched junction nucleotides: 0. Germline CDR1 SGHAT, CDR2 FQNNGV. In DNA form, the CDR3 reads TGTGCCAGCAGCTTAGCGGGGGGCTCCTACAATGAGCAGTTCTTC. Encoded protein: CASSLAGGSYNEQFF.

A single count supports this clone. This chain links TRBV5-1 with TRBJ1-1; D perhaps matches TRBD1 (5 bases). The CDR3 has 15 amino acids. V lost 0 bases to trimming and J lost 4 bases, with 13 bases between them. Germline assignment: CDR1 SGHRS and CDR2 YFSETQ. CDR3 bases: TGCGCCAGCAGCTTGGGTGGGGCGCGCGGCACTGAAGCTTTCTTT. It is translated as CASSLGGARGTEAFF.

The rearrangement links TRBV3-1 (or the pseudogene TRBV3-2) to TRBJ2-5; TRBD2 aligns across 10 bases. Trimming at V came to 0 bases and at J to 1 base, leaving 14 bases not matched to a gene. The CDR3 covers 20 residues. CDR1 and CDR2 (germline): LGHDT, YNNKEL (reference sequence). CDR3 sequence: CASSQDRGTSVFSRQETQYF. CDR3 sequence (DNA): TGTGCCAGCAGCCAAGACCGCGGGACTAGCGTATTTTCCCGCCAAGAGACCCAGTACTTC.

J is TRBJ1-1 and V is TRBV19; D is perhaps TRBD1 (5 bases). The CDR3 contains 13 residues. V was trimmed by 10 bases and J by 0 bases, leaving 12 bases between them. Germline CDR1 reads LNHDA; CDR2 reads SQIVND (reference sequence). CDR3 nucleotides: TGTGCCACTGTTGCAGGGTTGAACACTGAAGCTTTCTTT. Protein sequence: CATVAGLNTEAFF. The whole variable domain, filled in from reference TRBV19 and TRBJ1-1, reads DGGITQSPKYLFRKEGQNVTLSCEQNLNHDAMYWYRQDPGQGLRLIYYSQIVNDFQKGDIAEGYSVSREKKESFPLTVTSAQKNPTAFYLCATVAGLNTEAFFGQGTRLTVV.

The chain recombines TRBV7-3 with TRBJ2-1; tentative D call: TRBD2 (6 bases). Per germline, CDR1 SGHTA and CDR2 FQGTGA. Trimming shortened V by 5 bases and J by 2 bases, and 13 bases separated the two germline ends. The CDR3 runs to 15 residues. CDR3 protein: CASSPDPGAYNEQFF. The CDR3 DNA sequence: TGTGCCAGCAGCCCGGACCCGGGGGCCTACAATGAGCAGTTCTTC. Full variable domain (missing parts from reference TRBV7-3 and TRBJ2-1): GAGVSQTPSNKVTEKGKYVELRCDPISGHTALYWYRQSLGQGPEFLIYFQGTGAADDSGLPNDRFFAVRPEGSVSTLKIQRTERGDSAVYLCASSPDPGAYNEQFFGPGTRLTVL.